Listed here are 2 T cell receptor beta chains from one sample, sequenced in a study of shared clonotypes between healthy human individuals. Clones were read by immunoSEQ multiplex PCR, and TCRdb kept only the in-frame ones, dropping some. The sample contains about 520,000 clones, 70% to 85% of which appear only once. The sequenced sample consisted of PBMCs. Every receptor here comes from a woman in her thirties or forties in good health. Some clones in this sample may be carry-over from other donors' samples.

This clone appeared many times. The CDR3 DNA follows: TGTGCCAGCAGCTTGGGCAGGGGGCTTGGAGGCACTGAAGCTTTCTTT. The encoded protein is CASSLGRGLGGTEAFF. The chain recombines TRBV5-5 with TRBJ1-1; 8 positions agree with TRBD1. Germline V lookup: CDR1 SGHKS, CDR2 YYEKEE (reference sequence). J lost 4 bases, V lost 0 bases, and 8 bases had no gene match. CDR3 size: 16 residues.

The chain is built from TRBV7-9 and TRBJ2-1; a weak D match, TRBD2 (5 bases). This CDR3 is built from 15 residues. Germline V lookup: CDR1 SEHNR, CDR2 FQNEAQ (reference sequence). With 2 bases removed from V and 2 bases from J, the gap between germline ends came to 10 bases. CDR3 sequence (DNA): TGTGCCAGCAGCTTATCGCTAGCAGCCTACAATGAGCAGTTCTTC. This sequence encodes CASSLSLAAYNEQFF.